The 2 T cell receptor beta chains in this list originate from one sample, sequenced in a study of blood T cells in healthy people across ages. PCR was performed a second time for roughly 6 to 12 cycles using a sample-barcoded 5' primer and a J-beta primer mix. MiXCR, applied by TCRdb to the 5' RACE reads, yields one record per CDR3 protein. The table records 550,000 to 800,000 distinct CDR3 sequences, under 25% of them present only once. The sequenced sample was blood. These receptors all stem from a man aged 70-80 years in good health.

This chain links TRBV9 with TRBJ2-1; D is uncertain. Germline-derived CDR1 and CDR2 are SGDLS and YYNGEE. The CDR3 is 16 amino acids. Trimming pared 0 bases from V and 0 bases from J, leaving 10 bases between. CDR3 protein: CASSVAALNSYNEQFF. In nucleotides, the CDR3 is TGTGCCAGCAGCGTAGCCGCGCTAAACTCCTACAATGAGCAGTTCTTC.

This clonotype has more than one count but fewer than ten. V gene TRBV12-3 or TRBV12-4 combines with J gene TRBJ2-5; 8 bases agree with TRBD2. Trimming cost V 7 bases and J 4 bases; bases outside gene matches: 14. The CDR3 is 16 residues long. Here the CDR3 DNA reads TGTGCCAGCACCCCTCTGACGGGAGGGCCAACAGAGACCCAGTACTTC. Amino acid sequence: CASTPLTGGPTETQYF.